This T cell receptor (beta chain) was documented in a study of technical replicates of blood from several donors. The repertoire was sequenced with immunoSEQ multiplex PCR; TCRdb's copy has only in-frame clones and lacks some. The data show about 76,000 clones, with roughly 94% seen just once and about 0.38% held by the top ten. The germline V gene has CDR1 MNHEY and CDR2 SVGAGI. The CDR3 is made up of 15 amino acids. V lost 5 bases and J lost 11, with 24 bases in between. This TCR derives from a human donor in good health. The chain is built from TRBV6-5 and TRBJ1-2, with D perhaps TRBD1 (5 bases). Sequences were obtained from T cells isolated from PBMCs. CDR3 loop: CASSPLMGPLGGYTF. CDR3 nucleotides: TGTGCCAGCAGTCCCTTGATGGGACCCCTGGGAGGATACACCTTC.